Given below is one T cell receptor beta chain in context. The antigen is not known. CDR3 length: 14 amino acids. V shed 3 bases and J 13 bases; nucleotides not matched to a gene: 8. Germline V gene sequence: CDR1 KGHSH, CDR2 LQKENI. This table comes from immunoSEQ multiplex PCR, and its TCRdb copy is limited to in-frame clones, with some not included. The table records approximately 70,000 clones, around 85% of them present only once. These data come from a study of T cells in localized non-small cell lung cancer. General study findings and limits: Adjacent lung exhibited a median of about 57 among the 100 most abundant tumor clones.

The source is a male donor aged 60 or over with stage III squamous cell lung carcinoma. The sample here was peripheral blood, taken before any cancer treatment. The chain couples TRBV18 to TRBJ2-3; TRBD2 aligns across 12 bases. CDR3 in DNA: TGTGCCAGCTCACCGGGACTAGCGGGCCCAAAGGAGTATTTT. Amino acid sequence: CASSPGLAGPKEYF. Full variable domain (remainder filled in from reference TRBV18 and TRBJ2-3): NAGVMQNPRHLVRRRGQEARLRCSPMKGHSHVYWYRQLPEEGLKFMVYLQKENIIDESGMPKERFSAEFPKEGPSILRIQQVVRGDSAAYFCASSPGLAGPKEYFGPGTRLTVL.